Following are 20 T cell receptor beta chains from one sample sequenced in a study of blood T cell repertoires in COVID-19. The assay was immunoSEQ multiplex PCR, and TCRdb's table has in-frame clones only and misses some. This sample has 120,000 or so clones, with about 79% found just once. Sequences were obtained from peripheral blood. The origin of the receptors is a man aged 35 to 55 with active or convalescent COVID-19.

The chain is built from TRBV19 and TRBJ1-1; 9 bases fit TRBD1. The V segment lost 7 bases and the J segment 1 base; nucleotides outside the gene matches: 10. CDR1 is LNHDA and CDR2 is SQIVND in the germline V gene (reference sequence). The CDR3 is 16 amino acids. The CDR3 DNA sequence: TGTGCCAGTACCCCCACCGGGACAGGGACGAACACTGAAGCTTTCTTT. This encodes CASTPTGTGTNTEAFF.

The chain links TRBV9 to TRBJ2-2, with 8 bases fitting TRBD2. This CDR3 has 19 amino acids. V trimming: 5 bases; J trimming: 0 bases; junction bases outside the gene matches: 15. Germline loops: CDR1 SGDLS, CDR2 YYNGEE. Written as DNA, the CDR3 is TGTGCCAGCAGTCCCGGGGGAGCGGGGGACCTGGCGAACACCGGGGAGCTGTTTTTT. Protein: CASSPGGAGDLANTGELFF.

V and J are TRBV19 and TRBJ1-1; no definite D call. V was trimmed by 2 bases and J by 5 bases, leaving 12 bases between them. This CDR3 has 14 residues. Germline-derived CDR1 and CDR2 are LNHDA and SQIVND (reference sequence). The CDR3 reads CASSINSPGTEAFF. The CDR3 DNA is TGTGCCAGTAGTATAAACTCCCCCGGGACTGAAGCTTTCTTT.

The gene calls are TRBV5-6 and TRBJ2-7; 10 positions match TRBD1. The trim removed 4 bases at V and 4 bases at J, leaving 8 bases unmatched. Germline V gene sequence: CDR1 SGHDT, CDR2 YYEEEE. The CDR3 sequence is 15 residues long. The CDR3 reads CASSPGTGALYEQYF. Written as DNA, the CDR3 is TGTGCCAGCAGCCCTGGGACAGGGGCTCTTTACGAGCAGTACTTC.

This clone has only a few counts. The chain combines TRBV19 with TRBJ1-6, with D perhaps matching TRBD1 (6 bases). Trimming pared 7 bases from V and 14 bases from J, leaving 15 bases between. The germline gives CDR1 LNHDA, CDR2 SQIVND (reference sequence). The CDR3 spans 12 residues. The CDR3, as DNA: TGTGCCAGTAACCGGGGGGGCGAGGCCCTCCACTTT. Residues: CASNRGGEALHF.

This clone was recorded once. The J gene is TRBJ1-1, the V gene TRBV12-3 or TRBV12-4, with TRBD1 matching over 7 bases. This CDR3 region has 13 residues. V was clipped by 8 bases and J by 5 bases; unmatched bases: 8. The CDR3 region is CASSRGIRTEAFF. The CDR3 DNA is TGTGCCAGCTCCAGGGGGATACGAACTGAAGCTTTCTTT.

The CDR3 is CASSLSNQPQHF. The CDR3 bases are TGTGCCAGCAGCCTGAGCAATCAGCCCCAGCATTTT. The chain couples TRBV2 to TRBJ1-5, with D unclear. Between the trimmed V and J ends, which lost 6 bases and 1 base, there was a span of 4 bases. CDR1 is SNHLY and CDR2 is FYNNEI in the germline V gene. The CDR3 is made up of 12 amino acids.

The chain couples TRBV19 to TRBJ1-2; the match to TRBD1 covers 9 bases. Trimming took 6 bases from V and 8 from J; bases not matched to a gene: 13. From germline, CDR1 is LNHDA and CDR2 SQIVND (reference sequence). The CDR3 sequence is 15 residues long. CDR3 sequence reads: CASSLTLTGGEGYTF. The CDR3 nucleotides read TGTGCCAGTAGCCTCACCCTTACAGGGGGCGAGGGCTACACCTTC. Looking up the rest from reference TRBV19 and TRBJ1-2 gives the full variable domain: DGGITQSPKYLFRKEGQNVTLSCEQNLNHDAMYWYRQDPGQGLRLIYYSQIVNDFQKGDIAEGYSVSREKKESFPLTVTSAQKNPTAFYLCASSLTLTGGEGYTFGSGTRLTVV.

The chain carries TRBV4-1 and TRBJ2-7, with a weak D call TRBD1 (5 bases). V was cut by 4 bases and J by 2 bases, with 12 bases left in between. The CDR3 has 14 residues. The V gene's germline CDR1 is MGHRA and CDR2 YSYEKL. DNA for the CDR3: TGCGCCAGCAGCCCCACTGAAGGGGCCTACGAGCAGTACTTC. This encodes CASSPTEGAYEQYF.

The V and J genes are TRBV28 and TRBJ1-1; D ambiguous. The CDR3 is 15 amino acids. V lost 1 base and J 1 base, leaving 10 bases between the germline ends. Germline lookup yields CDR1 MDHEN and CDR2 SYDVKM. Here the CDR3 reads CASSLFPGTNTEAFF. The CDR3 nucleotides are TGTGCCAGCAGTTTATTCCCGGGAACGAACACTGAAGCTTTCTTT.

This chain joins TRBV18 and TRBJ2-7, with 7 positions matching TRBD1. The CDR3 runs 13 residues. V shed 4 bases and J 7 bases; nucleotides not matched to a gene: 7. Germline-derived CDR1 and CDR2 are KGHSH and LQKENI. The CDR3 sequence is CASSLSGTVEQYF. CDR3 DNA: TGTGCCAGCTCACTCTCCGGGACAGTGGAGCAGTACTTC.

This clone has a single count. CDR3 DNA: TGTGCCAGCAGTCCTGCAGGGACTCGGACTGAAGCTTTCTTT. Its translation: CASSPAGTRTEAFF. This chain joins TRBV5-6 and TRBJ1-1, with D perhaps TRBD1 (5 bases). Per germline, CDR1 SGHDT and CDR2 YYEEEE. The CDR3 covers 14 residues. Trimming cost V 5 bases and J 5 bases, with 16 bases left between them.

J is TRBJ2-1 and V is TRBV10-3; 10 bases are a match to TRBD2. The CDR3 contains 15 residues. Losses at the gene ends were 6 bases for V and 5 bases for J; bases not matched to a gene: 7. Germline V gene sequence: CDR1 ENHRY, CDR2 SYGVKD. Here the CDR3 DNA reads TGTGCCATCAGCGACTTTAGCGGGGGGAACAATGAGCAGTTCTTC. This sequence encodes CAISDFSGGNNEQFF.

The chain uses TRBV28 and TRBJ2-4; no definite D call. Germline V gives CDR1 MDHEN, CDR2 SYDVKM. This CDR3 has 14 amino acids. Trimming took 10 bases from V and 1 from J, leaving 14 bases between them. CDR3 protein: CATSRVAAKNIQYF. CDR3 DNA: TGTGCCACCTCGCGAGTTGCGGCCAAAAACATTCAGTACTTC. Supplemented by reference TRBV28 and TRBJ2-4, the full variable domain reads DVKVTQSSRYLVKRTGEKVFLECVQDMDHENMFWYRQDPGLGLRLIYFSYDVKMKEKGDIPEGYSVSREKKERFSLILESASTNQTSMYLCATSRVAAKNIQYFGAGTRLSVL.

CDR3 DNA sequence: TGTGCCAGCAGTGACAGGACTAGCGGGGTCTACAATGAGCAGTTCTTC. Translation gives CASSDRTSGVYNEQFF. This chain uses TRBV6-4 with TRBJ2-1; 12 bases line up with TRBD2. This CDR3 spans 16 amino acids. Germline CDR1 is MRHNA and CDR2 is SNTAGT. V gave up 2 bases and J gave up 3 bases; unmatched junction bases: 2.

The chain couples TRBV6-2 or TRBV6-3 to TRBJ2-3, with 7 bases that match TRBD2. The CDR3 has 15 residues. The V gene's germline CDR1 is MNHEY and CDR2 SVGEGT. The trim removed 0 bases at V and 6 bases at J, leaving 6 bases unmatched. In DNA, the CDR3 is TGTGCCAGCAGTTACTCCGGCGGGAGAAGCGATACGCAGTATTTT. Its protein is CASSYSGGRSDTQYF.

The rearrangement uses TRBV29-1 and TRBJ2-7, with D unresolved. The V gene lost 5 bases and the J gene lost 8 bases, with 13 bases spanning the gap. Germline V lookup: CDR1 SQVTM, CDR2 ANQGSEA. The CDR3 is 11 amino acids. The CDR3 nucleotides are TGCAGCGTTCACTACTCATTCAAGCAGTACTTC. This encodes CSVHYSFKQYF.

J is TRBJ1-2 and V is TRBV10-1, with D perhaps matching TRBD1 (6 bases). The CDR3 loop spans 16 amino acids. V was cut by 0 bases and J by 2 bases, with 13 bases left in between. Germline assignment: CDR1 WNHNN and CDR2 SYGVQD (reference sequence). CDR3 DNA: TGCGCCAGCAGTGAGTCGCCAGGGACATTAAACTATGGCTACACCTTC. It yields the protein CASSESPGTLNYGYTF.

The chain has TRBV5-1 and TRBJ2-3; 16 bases are a match to TRBD2. V lost 4 bases, J lost 5 bases, and 1 base stayed unmatched. Germline loops: CDR1 SGHRS, CDR2 YFSETQ. The CDR3 sequence is 15 residues long. The CDR3: CASSGTSGRGDTQYF. The DNA for the CDR3 is TGCGCCAGCAGCGGGACTAGCGGGAGGGGAGATACGCAGTATTTT.

CDR3 loop: CAWSPQLPGVGESNYGYTF. The CDR3 DNA follows: TGTGCCTGGAGTCCTCAACTACCAGGGGTTGGCGAGTCGAACTATGGCTACACCTTC. This sequence joins TRBV30 and TRBJ1-2; possible D gene TRBD1, 6 bases. With 2 bases removed from V and 2 bases from J, the gap between germline ends came to 27 bases. CDR1 and CDR2 (germline): GTSNPN, SVGIG (reference sequence). CDR3 size: 19 residues.